This T cell receptor beta chain is drawn from a study of technical replicates of blood from several donors. The data were produced by immunoSEQ multiplex PCR, yet TCRdb's version contains in-frame clones alone and is incomplete. The table lists over 55,000 clones, around 87% of them singletons, with about 5% in the top ten. V gave up 6 bases and J gave up 2 bases; unmatched junction bases: 3. Germline CDR1 and CDR2: LGHNA and YSLEER. The length of the CDR3 is 15 residues. A note on this clone: This clone may be a read error of a much larger clone one base away. This sample also contains other DNA sequences that code for the same CDR3.

The J gene is TRBJ2-1, the V gene TRBV4-3; 11 positions agree with TRBD2. The sequenced sample was PBMCs. The source is a human donor in good health. Some clones in this sample may be carry-over from other donors' samples. DNA of the CDR3: TGCGCCAGCAGTCAGACTAGCGGGGCCTACAATGAGCAGTTCTTC. Protein: CASSQTSGAYNEQFF.